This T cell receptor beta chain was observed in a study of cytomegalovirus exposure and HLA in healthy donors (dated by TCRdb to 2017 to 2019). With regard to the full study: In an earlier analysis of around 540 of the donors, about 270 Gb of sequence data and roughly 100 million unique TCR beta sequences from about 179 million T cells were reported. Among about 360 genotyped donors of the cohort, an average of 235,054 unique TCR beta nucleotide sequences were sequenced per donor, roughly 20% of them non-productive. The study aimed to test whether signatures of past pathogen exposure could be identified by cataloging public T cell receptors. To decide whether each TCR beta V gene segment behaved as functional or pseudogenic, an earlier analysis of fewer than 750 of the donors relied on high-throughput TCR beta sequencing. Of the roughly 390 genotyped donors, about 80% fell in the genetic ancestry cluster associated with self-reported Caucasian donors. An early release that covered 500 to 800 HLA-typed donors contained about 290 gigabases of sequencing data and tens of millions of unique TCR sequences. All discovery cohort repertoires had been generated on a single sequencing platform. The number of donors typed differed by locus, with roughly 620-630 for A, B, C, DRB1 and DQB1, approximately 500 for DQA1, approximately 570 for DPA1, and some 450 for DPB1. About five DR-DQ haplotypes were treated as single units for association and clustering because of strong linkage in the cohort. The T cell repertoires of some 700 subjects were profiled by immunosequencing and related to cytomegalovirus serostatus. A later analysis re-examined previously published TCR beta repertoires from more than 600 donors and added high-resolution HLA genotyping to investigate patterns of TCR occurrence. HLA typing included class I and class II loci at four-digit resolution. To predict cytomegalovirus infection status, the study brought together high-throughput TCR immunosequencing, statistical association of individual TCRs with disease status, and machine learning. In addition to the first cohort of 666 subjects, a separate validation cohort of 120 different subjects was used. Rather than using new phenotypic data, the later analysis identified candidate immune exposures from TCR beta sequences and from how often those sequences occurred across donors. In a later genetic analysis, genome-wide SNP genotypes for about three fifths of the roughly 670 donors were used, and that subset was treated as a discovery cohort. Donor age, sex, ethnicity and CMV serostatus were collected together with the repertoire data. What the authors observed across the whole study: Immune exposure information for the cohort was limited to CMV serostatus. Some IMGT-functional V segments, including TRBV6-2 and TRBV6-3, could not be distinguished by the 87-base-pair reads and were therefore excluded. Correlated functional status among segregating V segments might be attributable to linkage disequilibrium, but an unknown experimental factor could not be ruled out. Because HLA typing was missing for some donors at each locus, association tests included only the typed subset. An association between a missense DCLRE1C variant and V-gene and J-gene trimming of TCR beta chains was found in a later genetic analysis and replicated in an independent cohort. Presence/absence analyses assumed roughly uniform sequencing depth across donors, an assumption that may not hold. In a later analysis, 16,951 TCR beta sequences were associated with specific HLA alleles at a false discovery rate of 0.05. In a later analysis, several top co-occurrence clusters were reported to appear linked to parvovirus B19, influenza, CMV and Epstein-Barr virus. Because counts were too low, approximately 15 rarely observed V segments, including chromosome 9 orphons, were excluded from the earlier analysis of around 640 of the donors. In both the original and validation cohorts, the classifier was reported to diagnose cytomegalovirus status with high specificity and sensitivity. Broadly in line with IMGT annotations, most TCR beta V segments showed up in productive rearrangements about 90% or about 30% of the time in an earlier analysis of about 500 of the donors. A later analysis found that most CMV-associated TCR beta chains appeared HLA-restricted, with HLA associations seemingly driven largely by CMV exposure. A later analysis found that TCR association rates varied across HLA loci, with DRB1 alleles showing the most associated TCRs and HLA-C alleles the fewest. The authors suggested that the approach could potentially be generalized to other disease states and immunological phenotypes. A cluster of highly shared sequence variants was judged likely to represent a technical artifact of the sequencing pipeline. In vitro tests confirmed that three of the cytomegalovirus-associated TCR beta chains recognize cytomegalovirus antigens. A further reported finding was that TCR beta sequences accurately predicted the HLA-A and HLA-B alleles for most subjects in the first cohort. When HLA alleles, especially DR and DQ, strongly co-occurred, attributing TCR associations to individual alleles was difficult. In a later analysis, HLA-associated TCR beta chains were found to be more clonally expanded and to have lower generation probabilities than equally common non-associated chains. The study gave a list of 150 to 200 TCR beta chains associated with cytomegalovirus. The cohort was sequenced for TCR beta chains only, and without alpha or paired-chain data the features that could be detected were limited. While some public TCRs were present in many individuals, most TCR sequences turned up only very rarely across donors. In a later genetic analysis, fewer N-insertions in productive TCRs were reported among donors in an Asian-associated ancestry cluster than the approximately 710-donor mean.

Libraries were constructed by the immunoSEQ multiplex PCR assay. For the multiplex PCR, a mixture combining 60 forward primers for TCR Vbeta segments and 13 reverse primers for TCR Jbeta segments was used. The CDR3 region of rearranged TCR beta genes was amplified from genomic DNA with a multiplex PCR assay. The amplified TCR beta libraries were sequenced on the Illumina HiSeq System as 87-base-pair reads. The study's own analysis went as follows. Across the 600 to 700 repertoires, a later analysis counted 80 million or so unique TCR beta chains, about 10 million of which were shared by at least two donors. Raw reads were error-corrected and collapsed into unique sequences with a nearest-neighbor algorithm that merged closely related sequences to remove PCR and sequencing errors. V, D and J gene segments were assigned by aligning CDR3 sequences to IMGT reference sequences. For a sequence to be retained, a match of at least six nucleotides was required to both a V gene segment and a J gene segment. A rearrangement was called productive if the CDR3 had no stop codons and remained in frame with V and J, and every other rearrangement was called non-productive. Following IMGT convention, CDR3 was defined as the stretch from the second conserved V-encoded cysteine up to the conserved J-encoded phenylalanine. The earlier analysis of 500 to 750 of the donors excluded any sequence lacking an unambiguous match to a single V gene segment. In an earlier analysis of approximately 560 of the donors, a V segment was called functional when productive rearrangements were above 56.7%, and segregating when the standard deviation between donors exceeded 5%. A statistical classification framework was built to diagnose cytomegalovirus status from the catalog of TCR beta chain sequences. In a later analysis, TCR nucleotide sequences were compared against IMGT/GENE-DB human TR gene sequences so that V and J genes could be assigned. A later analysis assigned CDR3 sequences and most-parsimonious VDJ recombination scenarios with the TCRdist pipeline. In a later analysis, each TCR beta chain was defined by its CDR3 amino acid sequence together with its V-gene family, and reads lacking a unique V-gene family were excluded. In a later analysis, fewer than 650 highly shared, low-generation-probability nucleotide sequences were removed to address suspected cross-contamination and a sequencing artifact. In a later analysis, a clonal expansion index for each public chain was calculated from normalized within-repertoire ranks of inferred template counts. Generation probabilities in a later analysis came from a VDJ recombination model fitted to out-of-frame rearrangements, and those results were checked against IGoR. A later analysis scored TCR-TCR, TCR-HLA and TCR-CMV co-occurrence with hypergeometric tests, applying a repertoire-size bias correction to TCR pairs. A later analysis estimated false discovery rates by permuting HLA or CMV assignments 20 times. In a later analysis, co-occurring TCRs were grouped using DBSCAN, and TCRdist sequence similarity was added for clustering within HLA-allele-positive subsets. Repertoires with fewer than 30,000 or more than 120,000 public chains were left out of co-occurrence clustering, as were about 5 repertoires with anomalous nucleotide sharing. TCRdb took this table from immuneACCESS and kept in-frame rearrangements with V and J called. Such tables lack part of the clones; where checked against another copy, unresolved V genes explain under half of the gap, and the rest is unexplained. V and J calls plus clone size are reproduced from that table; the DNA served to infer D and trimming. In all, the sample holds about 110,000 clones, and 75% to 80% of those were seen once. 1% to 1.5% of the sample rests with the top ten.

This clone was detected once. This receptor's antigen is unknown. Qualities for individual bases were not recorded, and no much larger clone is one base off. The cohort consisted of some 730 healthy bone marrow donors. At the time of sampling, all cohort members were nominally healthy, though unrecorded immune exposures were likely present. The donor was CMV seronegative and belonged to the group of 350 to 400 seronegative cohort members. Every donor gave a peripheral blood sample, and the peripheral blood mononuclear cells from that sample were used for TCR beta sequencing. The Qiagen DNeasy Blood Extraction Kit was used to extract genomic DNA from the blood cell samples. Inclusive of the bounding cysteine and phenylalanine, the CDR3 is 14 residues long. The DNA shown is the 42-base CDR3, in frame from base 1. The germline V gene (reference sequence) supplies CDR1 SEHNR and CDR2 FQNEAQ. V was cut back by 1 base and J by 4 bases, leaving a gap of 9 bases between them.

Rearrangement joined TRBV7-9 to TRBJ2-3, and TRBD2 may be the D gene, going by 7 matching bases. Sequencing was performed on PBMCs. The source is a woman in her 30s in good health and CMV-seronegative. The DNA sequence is TGTGCCAGCAGCTTAGTAGGGGGGGCAGATACGCAGTATTTT. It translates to CASSLVGGADTQYF. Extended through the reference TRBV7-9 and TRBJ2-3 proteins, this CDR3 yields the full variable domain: DTGVSQNPRHKITKRGQNVTFRCDPISEHNRLYWYRQTLGQGPEFLTYFQNEAQLEKSRLLSDRFSAERPKGSFSTLEIQRTEQGDSAMYLCASSLVGGADTQYFGPGTRLTVL.